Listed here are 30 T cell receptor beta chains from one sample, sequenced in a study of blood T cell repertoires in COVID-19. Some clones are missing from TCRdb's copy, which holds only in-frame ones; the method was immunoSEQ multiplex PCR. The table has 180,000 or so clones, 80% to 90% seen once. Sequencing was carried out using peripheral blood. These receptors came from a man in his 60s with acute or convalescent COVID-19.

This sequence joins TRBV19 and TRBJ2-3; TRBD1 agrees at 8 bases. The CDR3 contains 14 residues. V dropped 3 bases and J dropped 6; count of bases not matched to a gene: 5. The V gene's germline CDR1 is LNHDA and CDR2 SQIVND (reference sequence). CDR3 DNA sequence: TGTGCCAGTAGTATGACAGGGGAGGCCGATACGCAGTATTTT. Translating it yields CASSMTGEADTQYF.

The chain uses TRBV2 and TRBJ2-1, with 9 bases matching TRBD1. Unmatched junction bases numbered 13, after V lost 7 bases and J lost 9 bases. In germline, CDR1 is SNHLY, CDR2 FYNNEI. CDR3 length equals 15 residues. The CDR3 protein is CASNRGQGSPGEQFF. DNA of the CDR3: TGTGCCAGCAATCGGGGACAGGGTTCTCCAGGTGAGCAGTTCTTC.

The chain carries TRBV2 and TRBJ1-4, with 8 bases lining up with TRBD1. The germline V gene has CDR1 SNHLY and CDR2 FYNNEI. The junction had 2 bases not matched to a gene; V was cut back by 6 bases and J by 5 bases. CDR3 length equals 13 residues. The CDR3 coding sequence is TGTGCCAGCAGCAGGACAGGGAATGAAAAACTGTTTTTT. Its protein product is CASSRTGNEKLFF.

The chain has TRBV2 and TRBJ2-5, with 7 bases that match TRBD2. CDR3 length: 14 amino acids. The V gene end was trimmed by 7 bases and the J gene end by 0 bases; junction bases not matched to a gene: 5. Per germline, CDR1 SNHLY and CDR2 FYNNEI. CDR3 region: CASKGLPYQETQYF. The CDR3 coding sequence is TGTGCCAGCAAGGGACTACCGTACCAAGAGACCCAGTACTTC.

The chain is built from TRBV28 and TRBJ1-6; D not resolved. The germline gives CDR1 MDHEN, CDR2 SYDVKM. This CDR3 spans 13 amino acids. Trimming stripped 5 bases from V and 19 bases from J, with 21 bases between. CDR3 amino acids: CASSPSPLSLSHF. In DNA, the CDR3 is TGTGCCAGCAGTCCGAGCCCCTTGTCCCTATCTCACTTT.

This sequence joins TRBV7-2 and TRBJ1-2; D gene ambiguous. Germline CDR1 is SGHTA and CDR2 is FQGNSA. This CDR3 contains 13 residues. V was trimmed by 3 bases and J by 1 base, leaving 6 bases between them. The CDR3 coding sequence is TGTGCCAGCAGCTTCGACATTAACTATGGCTACACCTTC. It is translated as CASSFDINYGYTF.

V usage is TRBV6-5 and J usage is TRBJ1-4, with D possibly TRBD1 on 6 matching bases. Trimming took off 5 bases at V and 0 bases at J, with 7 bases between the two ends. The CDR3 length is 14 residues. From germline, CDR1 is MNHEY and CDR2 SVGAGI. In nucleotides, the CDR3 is TGTGCCAGCAGTAGACAGGCAACTAATGAAAAACTGTTTTTT. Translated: CASSRQATNEKLFF.

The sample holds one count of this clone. DNA of the CDR3: TGTGCCAGCAGCAATGGACTAGCGGGATTTGTAGATGAGCAGTTCTTC. Translating it yields CASSNGLAGFVDEQFF. The chain is built from TRBV9 and TRBJ2-1; 12 nucleotides agree with TRBD2. Germline trimming cut 4 bases from V and 8 bases from J; bases unmatched to any gene: 10. The CDR3 consists of 16 residues. Germline CDR1 is SGDLS and CDR2 is YYNGEE.

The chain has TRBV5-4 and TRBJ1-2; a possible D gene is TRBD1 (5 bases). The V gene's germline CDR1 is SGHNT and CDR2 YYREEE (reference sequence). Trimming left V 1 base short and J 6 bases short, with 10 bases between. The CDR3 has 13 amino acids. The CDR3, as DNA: TGTGCCAGCAGCTTGCCGGGGGAGGATGGCTACACCTTC. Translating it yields CASSLPGEDGYTF.

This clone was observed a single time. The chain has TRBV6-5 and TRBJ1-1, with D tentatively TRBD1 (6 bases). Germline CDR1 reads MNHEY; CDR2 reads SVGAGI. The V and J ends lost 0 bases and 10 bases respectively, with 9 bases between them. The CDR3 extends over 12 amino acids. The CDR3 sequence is CASSYSRGGAFF. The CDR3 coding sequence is TGTGCCAGCAGTTACTCGAGGGGGGGAGCTTTCTTT.

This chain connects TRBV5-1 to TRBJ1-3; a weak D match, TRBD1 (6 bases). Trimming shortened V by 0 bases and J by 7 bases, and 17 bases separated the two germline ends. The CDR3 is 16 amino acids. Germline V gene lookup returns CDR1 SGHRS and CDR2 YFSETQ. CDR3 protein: CASSLGRGTGLNTIYF. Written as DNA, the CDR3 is TGCGCCAGCAGCTTGGGTAGGGGGACGGGATTGAACACCATATATTTT.

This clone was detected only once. The CDR3 loop is CASRTQGAVEAFF. The CDR3 coding sequence is TGTGCCAGCAGGACACAGGGGGCGGTGGAAGCTTTCTTT. This sequence joins TRBV28 and TRBJ1-1, with 9 bases aligning to TRBD1. Germline CDR1 reads MDHEN; CDR2 reads SYDVKM. V shed 6 bases and J 8 bases; nucleotides not matched to a gene: 7. The CDR3 contains 13 residues.

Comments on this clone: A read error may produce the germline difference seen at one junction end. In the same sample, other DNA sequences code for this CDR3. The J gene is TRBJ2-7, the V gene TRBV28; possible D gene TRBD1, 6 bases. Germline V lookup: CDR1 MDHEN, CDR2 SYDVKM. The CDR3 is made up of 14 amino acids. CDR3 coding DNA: TGTGCCACGTCCTGGACAGATGGTTCCTATGAGCAGTACTTC. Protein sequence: CATSWTDGSYEQYF.

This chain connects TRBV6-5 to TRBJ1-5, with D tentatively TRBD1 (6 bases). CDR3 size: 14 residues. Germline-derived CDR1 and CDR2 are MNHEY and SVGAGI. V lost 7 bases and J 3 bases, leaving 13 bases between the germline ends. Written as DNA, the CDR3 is TGTGCCAGCAAACGGGACATCGACAATCAGCCCCAGCATTTT. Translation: CASKRDIDNQPQHF.

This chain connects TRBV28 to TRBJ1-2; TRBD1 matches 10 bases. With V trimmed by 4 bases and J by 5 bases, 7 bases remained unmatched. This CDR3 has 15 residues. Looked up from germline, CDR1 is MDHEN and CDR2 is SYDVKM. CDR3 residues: CASSSLDRGRYGYTF. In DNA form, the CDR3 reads TGTGCCAGCAGTTCCCTGGACAGGGGGAGGTATGGCTACACCTTC.

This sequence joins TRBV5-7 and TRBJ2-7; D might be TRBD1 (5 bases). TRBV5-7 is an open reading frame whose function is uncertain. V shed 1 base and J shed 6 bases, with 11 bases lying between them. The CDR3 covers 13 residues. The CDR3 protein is CASSLCRVGEQYF. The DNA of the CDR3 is TGTGCCAGCAGCTTGTGCAGGGTGGGCGAGCAGTACTTC.

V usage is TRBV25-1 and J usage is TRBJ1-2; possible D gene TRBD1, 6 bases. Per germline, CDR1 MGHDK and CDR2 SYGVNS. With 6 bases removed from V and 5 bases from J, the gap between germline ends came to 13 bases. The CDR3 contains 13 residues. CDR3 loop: CASSEGERYGYTF. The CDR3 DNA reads TGTGCCAGCAGCGAGGGGGAAAGATATGGCTACACCTTC.

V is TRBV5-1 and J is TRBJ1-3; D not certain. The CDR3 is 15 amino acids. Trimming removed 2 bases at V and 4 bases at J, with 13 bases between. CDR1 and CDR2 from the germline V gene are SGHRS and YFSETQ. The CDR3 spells CASSFTAALGNTIYF. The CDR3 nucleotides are TGCGCCAGCAGCTTCACTGCGGCTTTGGGAAACACCATATATTTT.

In DNA, the CDR3 is TGCAGCGTTGACTGGCGACAGGGGGTCAATCAGCCCCAGCATTTT. This codes for CSVDWRQGVNQPQHF. This chain links TRBV29-1 with TRBJ1-5; 9 bases map to TRBD1. V shed 3 bases, J shed 3 bases, and the junction held 6 bases outside the gene matches. The germline gives CDR1 SQVTM, CDR2 ANQGSEA. The CDR3 totals 15 residues.

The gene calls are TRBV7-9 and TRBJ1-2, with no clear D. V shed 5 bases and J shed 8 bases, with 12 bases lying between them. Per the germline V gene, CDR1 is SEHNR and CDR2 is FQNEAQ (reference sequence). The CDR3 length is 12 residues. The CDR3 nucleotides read TGTGCCAGCAGCCCTTCCTCGGGAGGCTACACCTTC. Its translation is CASSPSSGGYTF.

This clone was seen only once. The CDR3: CASHQSGRTDTQYF. The CDR3 DNA is TGTGCCAGCCACCAGAGCGGGAGGACCGATACGCAGTATTTT. The V call is TRBV5-8, the J call TRBJ2-3, with 9 bases fitting TRBD2. This CDR3 spans 14 amino acids. V lost 7 bases to trimming and J lost 6 bases; unmatched junction nucleotides: 9. Germline CDR1 SGHTS, CDR2 YDEGEE.

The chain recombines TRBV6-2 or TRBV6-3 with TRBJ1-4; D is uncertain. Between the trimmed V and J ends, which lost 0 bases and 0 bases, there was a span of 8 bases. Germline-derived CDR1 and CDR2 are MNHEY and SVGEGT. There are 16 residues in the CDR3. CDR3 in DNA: TGTGCCAGCAGTTACTCCCCCGCTACAACTAATGAAAAACTGTTTTTT. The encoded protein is CASSYSPATTNEKLFF.

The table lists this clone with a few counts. CDR3 nucleotides: TGTGCCAGCAGCCGCACGGACAGGAACTATGGCTACACCTTC. It specifies CASSRTDRNYGYTF. The chain combines TRBV27 with TRBJ1-2, with 7 bases lining up with TRBD1. V lost 6 bases, J lost 2 bases, and 6 bases stayed unmatched. The V gene's germline CDR1 is MNHEY and CDR2 SMNVEV (reference sequence). This CDR3 has 14 amino acids.

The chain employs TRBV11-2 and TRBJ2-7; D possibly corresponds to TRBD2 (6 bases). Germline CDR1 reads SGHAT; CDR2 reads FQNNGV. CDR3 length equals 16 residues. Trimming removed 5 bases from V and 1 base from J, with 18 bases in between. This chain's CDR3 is CASSHGDRESSYEQYF. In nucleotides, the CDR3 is TGTGCCAGCAGCCACGGGGACCGGGAGTCTTCCTACGAGCAGTACTTC. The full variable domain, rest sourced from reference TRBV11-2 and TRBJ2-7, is EAGVAQSPRYKIIEKRQSVAFWCNPISGHATLYWYQQILGQGPKLLIQFQNNGVVDDSQLPKDRFSAERLKGVDSTLKIQPAKLEDSAVYLCASSHGDRESSYEQYFGPGTRLTVT.

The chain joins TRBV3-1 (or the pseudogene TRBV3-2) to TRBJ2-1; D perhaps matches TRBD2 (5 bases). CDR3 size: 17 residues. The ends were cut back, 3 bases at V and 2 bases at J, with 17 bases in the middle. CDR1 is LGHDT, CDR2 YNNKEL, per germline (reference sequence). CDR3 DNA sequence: TGTGCCAGCAGCCATCCCCGGGGAGCGACTACCTACAATGAGCAGTTCTTC. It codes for CASSHPRGATTYNEQFF.

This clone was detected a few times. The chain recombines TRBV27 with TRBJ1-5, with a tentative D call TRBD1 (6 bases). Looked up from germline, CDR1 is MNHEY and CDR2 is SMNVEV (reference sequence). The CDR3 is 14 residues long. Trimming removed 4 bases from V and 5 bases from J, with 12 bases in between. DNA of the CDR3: TGTGCCAGCAGTTGGCGGGGGCGAGATCAGCCCCAGCATTTT. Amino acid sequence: CASSWRGRDQPQHF.

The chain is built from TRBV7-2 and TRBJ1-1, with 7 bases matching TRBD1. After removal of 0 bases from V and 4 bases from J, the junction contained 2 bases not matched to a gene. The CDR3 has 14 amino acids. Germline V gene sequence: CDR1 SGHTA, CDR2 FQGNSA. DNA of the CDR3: TGTGCCAGCAGCTTAGCGAACAGGGGCACTGAAGCTTTCTTT. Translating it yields CASSLANRGTEAFF.

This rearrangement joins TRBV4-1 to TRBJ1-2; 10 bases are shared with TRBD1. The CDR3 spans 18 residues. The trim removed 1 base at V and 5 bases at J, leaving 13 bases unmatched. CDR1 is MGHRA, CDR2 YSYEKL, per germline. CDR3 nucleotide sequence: TGCGCCAGCAGCCAAGGAGGGGACAGGGGTCACCGAGGGTATGGCTACACCTTC. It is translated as CASSQGGDRGHRGYGYTF.

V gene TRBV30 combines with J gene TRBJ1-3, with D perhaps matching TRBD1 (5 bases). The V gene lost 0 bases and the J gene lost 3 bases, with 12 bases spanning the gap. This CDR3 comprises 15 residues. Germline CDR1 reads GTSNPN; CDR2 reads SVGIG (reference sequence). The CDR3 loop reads CAWSVSGGGGNTIYF. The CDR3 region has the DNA TGTGCCTGGAGTGTATCGGGGGGAGGTGGAAACACCATATATTTT.

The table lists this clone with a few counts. The CDR3 bases are TGTGCCAGCAGCTGGACAGGGTTGAGCACTGAAGCTTTCTTT. Translating it yields CASSWTGLSTEAFF. V and J are TRBV7-9 and TRBJ1-1, with 8 positions matching TRBD1. The CDR3 has 14 amino acids. Germline lookup yields CDR1 SEHNR and CDR2 FQNEAQ (reference sequence). V was pared by 4 bases and J by 4 bases, with 5 bases of the junction left unmatched. Using reference TRBV7-9 and TRBJ1-1 for the parts outside the CDR3, the full variable domain is DTGVSQNPRHKITKRGQNVTFRCDPISEHNRLYWYRQTLGQGPEFLTYFQNEAQLEKSRLLSDRFSAERPKGSFSTLEIQRTEQGDSAMYLCASSWTGLSTEAFFGQGTRLTVV.